This T cell receptor (beta chain) originates from a study of chronic HIV infection and antiretroviral therapy. Trimming took off 0 bases at V and 7 bases at J, with 7 bases between the two ends. CDR1 is LGHNA and CDR2 is YSLEER in the germline V gene. The CDR3 runs 13 residues. TCRdb reanalysed the 5' RACE reads using MiXCR and keeps one entry per CDR3 protein. Found here are around 30,000 distinct CDR3 sequences, roughly 9.1% of them singletons; the top ten hold roughly 2.7%. The material sequenced was peripheral blood. V and J are TRBV4-3 and TRBJ2-1; no reliable D call. This clonotype was sampled from an adult who had HIV and had not received antiretroviral therapy, or was an uninfected healthy control (not recorded which). CDR3 sequence reads: CASSQDDGNEQFF. CDR3 nucleotides: TGCGCCAGCAGCCAAGATGATGGGAATGAGCAGTTCTTC.